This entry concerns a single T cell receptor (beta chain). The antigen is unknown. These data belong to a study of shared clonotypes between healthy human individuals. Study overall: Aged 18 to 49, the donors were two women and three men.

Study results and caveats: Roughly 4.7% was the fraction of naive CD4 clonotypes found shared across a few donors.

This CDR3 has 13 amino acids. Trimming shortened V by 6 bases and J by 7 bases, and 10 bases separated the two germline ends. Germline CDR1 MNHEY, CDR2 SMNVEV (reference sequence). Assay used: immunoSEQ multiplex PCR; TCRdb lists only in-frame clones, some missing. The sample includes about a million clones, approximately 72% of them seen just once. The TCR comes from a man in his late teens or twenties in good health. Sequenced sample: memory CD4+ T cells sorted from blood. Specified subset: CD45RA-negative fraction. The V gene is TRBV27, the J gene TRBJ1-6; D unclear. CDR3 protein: CASRPFTNSPLHF. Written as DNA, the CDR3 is TGTGCCAGCAGACCGTTTACGAATTCACCCCTCCACTTT.